A single sample gave rise to the 18 T cell receptor beta chains below, sequenced in a study of T-cell memory formation after mild COVID-19. TCRdb fed the 5' RACE reads into MiXCR, producing one record per CDR3 protein. Of 400,000 or so distinct CDR3 sequences detected, approximately 20% appear once; the ten largest clones hold about 8.8%. The sequenced material came from PBMCs or a T cell subset sorted from them (not recorded which). The receptors derive from an adult woman who had mild COVID-19 (a few samples of this study predate the infection). Cell type and time point are not known.

The V gene is TRBV20-1, the J gene TRBJ1-1, with a possible D match to TRBD1 (5 bases). Germline CDR1 DFQATT, CDR2 SNEGSKA (reference sequence). V lost 0 bases to trimming and J lost 6 bases, with 8 bases between them. The CDR3 is 12 amino acids. CDR3 nucleotide sequence: TGCAGTGCTAGAGATCTACAGGCTGAAGCTTTCTTT. Its protein is CSARDLQAEAFF.

This clonotype occurred a few times. The chain is built from TRBV6-5 and TRBJ2-7; D is unresolved. Trimming pared 5 bases from V and 3 bases from J, leaving 14 bases between. Per the germline V gene, CDR1 is MNHEY and CDR2 is SVGAGI. CDR3 size: 14 residues. CDR3 in amino acids: CASSTTLGIYEQYF. Here the CDR3 DNA reads TGTGCCAGCAGTACCACCTTGGGAATCTACGAGCAGTACTTC.

This clonotype came up once. J is TRBJ1-1 and V is TRBV12-3 or TRBV12-4, with TRBD1 as a possible D gene (5 bases). Trimming stripped 7 bases from V and 1 base from J, with 22 bases between. The CDR3 runs 17 residues. The CDR3, as DNA: TGTGCCAGCACCGTAACCCAACTAGACAGCTCGAACACTGAAGCTTTCTTT. This encodes CASTVTQLDSSNTEAFF.

The chain employs TRBV9 and TRBJ2-5; a weak D match, TRBD1 (6 bases). Trimming removed 0 bases from V and 1 base from J, with 10 bases in between. This CDR3 has 15 residues. Germline-derived CDR1 and CDR2 are SGDLS and YYNGEE. The CDR3 nucleotides are TGTGCCAGCAGCGTAGAGGGACACCCCCAAGAGACCCAGTACTTC. This sequence encodes CASSVEGHPQETQYF.

This clonotype turned up a few times. The CDR3 sequence: CASSLRGSQFRNSPLHF. In DNA form, the CDR3 reads TGTGCCAGCAGCTTACGAGGCAGCCAATTTAGGAATTCACCCCTCCACTTT. The chain employs TRBV7-6 and TRBJ1-6; no reliable D call. CDR3 size: 17 residues. V was pared by 2 bases and J by 7 bases, with 18 bases between. Germline V lookup: CDR1 SGHVS, CDR2 FNYEAQ. The whole variable domain, remainder taken from reference TRBV7-6 and TRBJ1-6, is GAGVSQSPRYKVTKRGQDVALRCDPISGHVSLYWYRQALGQGPEFLTYFNYEAQQDKSGLPNDRFSAERPEGSISTLTIQRTEQRDSAMYRCASSLRGSQFRNSPLHFGNGTRLTVT.

This clonotype was counted between two and nine times. V is TRBV4-1 and J is TRBJ2-3, with D unresolved. The CDR3 runs 17 residues. V dropped 0 bases and J dropped 0 bases, with 13 bases sitting between them. Per the germline V gene, CDR1 is MGHRA and CDR2 is YSYEKL. CDR3 residues: CASSQDGLSVSTDTQYF. Written as DNA, the CDR3 is TGCGCCAGCAGCCAAGATGGGTTGAGCGTAAGCACAGATACGCAGTATTTT.

The chain couples TRBV7-9 to TRBJ1-5; a weak D match, TRBD1 (5 bases). In germline, CDR1 is SEHNR, CDR2 FQNEAQ (reference sequence). Deletions cut 4 bases from V and 2 bases from J, with 9 bases between. The CDR3 has 14 residues. The CDR3 reads CASSSGWGNQPQHF. The CDR3 coding sequence is TGTGCCAGCAGCTCAGGGTGGGGCAATCAGCCCCAGCATTTT.

Only a few counts were recorded for this clonotype. The chain joins TRBV4-1 to TRBJ1-6; 7 bases match TRBD1. V shed 0 bases, J shed 0 bases, and the junction held 5 bases outside the gene matches. CDR3 length equals 18 residues. The germline V gene encodes CDR1 MGHRA and CDR2 YSYEKL. The CDR3 DNA sequence: TGCGCCAGCAGCCAAGACAGGGGGGGTAACTCCTATAATTCACCCCTCCACTTT. Residues: CASSQDRGGNSYNSPLHF.

The V and J genes are TRBV6-5 and TRBJ2-1; TRBD2 aligns across 12 bases. V lost 9 bases, J lost 7 bases, and 4 bases stayed unmatched. The CDR3 spans 13 residues. The V gene's germline CDR1 is MNHEY and CDR2 SVGAGI. In nucleotides, the CDR3 is TGTGCCAGTCTAGCGGGAGGGGGGAATGAGCAGTTCTTC. It yields the protein CASLAGGGNEQFF.

This rearrangement joins TRBV6-6 to TRBJ1-2, with D hard to call. CDR1 is MNHNY, CDR2 SVGAGI, per germline (reference sequence). The CDR3 spans 14 residues. Trimming stripped 6 bases from V and 2 bases from J, with 13 bases between. The CDR3 reads CASSFGRANYGYTF. The CDR3 nucleotides are TGTGCCAGCAGCTTCGGACGGGCCAACTATGGCTACACCTTC.

This clonotype was seen a handful of times. The chain has TRBV4-2 and TRBJ2-6; D gene unclear. Germline V lookup: CDR1 LGHNA, CDR2 YNFKEQ. This CDR3 contains 17 residues. Trimming pared 4 bases from V and 0 bases from J, leaving 13 bases between. This CDR3 reads CASSRGFITSGANVLTF. CDR3 coding DNA: TGTGCCAGCAGCCGCGGATTTATTACCTCTGGGGCCAACGTCCTGACTTTC.

The rearrangement joins TRBV4-3 to TRBJ1-1; 8 bases map to TRBD1. Per the germline V gene, CDR1 is LGHNA and CDR2 is YSLEER. Unmatched junction bases numbered 5, after V lost 0 bases and J lost 2 bases. This CDR3 is 16 amino acids long. The DNA for the CDR3 is TGCGCCAGCAGCCAAGATGTTACAGGGGGTAACACTGAAGCTTTCTTT. Protein sequence: CASSQDVTGGNTEAFF.

There are a few counts of this clonotype. This rearrangement joins TRBV6-1 to TRBJ2-7; D call uncertain. The CDR3 contains 14 residues. The V gene's germline CDR1 is MNHNS and CDR2 SASEGT. V was trimmed by 1 base and J by 2 bases, leaving 9 bases between them. CDR3: CASSEEGTAYEQYF. CDR3 DNA: TGTGCCAGCAGTGAAGAGGGAACCGCCTACGAGCAGTACTTC.

This clonotype turned up a few times. DNA for the CDR3: TGTGCCAGCAGACCCCGAAACCCGGGAGCCCCCAGGTCCGGGGAGCTGTTTTTT. Amino acids: CASRPRNPGAPRSGELFF. V gene TRBV7-2 combines with J gene TRBJ2-2, with D tentatively TRBD2 (6 bases). CDR1 SGHTA and CDR2 FQGNSA come from the germline V gene. The CDR3 sequence is 18 residues long. V was pared by 6 bases and J by 6 bases, with 26 bases between.

CDR3 nucleotides: TGCAGTGCTAGAGATTTGAGTCAGCCCCAGCATTTT. Translation: CSARDLSQPQHF. This chain links TRBV20-1 with TRBJ1-5; D unclear. V gave up 0 bases and J gave up 6 bases, with 6 bases separating them. CDR1 DFQATT and CDR2 SNEGSKA come from the germline V gene (reference sequence). This CDR3 comprises 12 residues.

This chain joins TRBV24-1 and TRBJ2-3, with 10 bases fitting TRBD2. V trimming: 2 bases; J trimming: 2 bases; junction bases outside the gene matches: 6. From germline, CDR1 is KGHDR and CDR2 SFDVKD. This CDR3 is 17 amino acids long. CDR3 sequence reads: CATSDYELAGVTDTQYF. The CDR3 region has the DNA TGTGCCACCAGTGATTACGAGCTAGCGGGGGTCACAGATACGCAGTATTTT.

The chain is built from TRBV6-2 or TRBV6-3 and TRBJ2-7; D not resolved. This CDR3 has 14 amino acids. With 4 bases removed from V and 3 bases from J, the gap between germline ends came to 13 bases. Germline V lookup: CDR1 MNHEY, CDR2 SVGEGT. CDR3 nucleotides: TGTGCCAGCAGTTGGAACCCCCCGGACTACGAGCAGTACTTC. Its translation is CASSWNPPDYEQYF.

The rearrangement joins TRBV9 to TRBJ1-2; TRBD1 is a possible D gene (5 bases). V gave up 0 bases and J gave up 5 bases, with 11 bases separating them. CDR3 length: 14 amino acids. Germline V gene data show CDR1 as SGDLS and CDR2 as YYNGEE. Here the CDR3 reads CASSVGETAYGYTF. The CDR3 DNA is TGTGCCAGCAGCGTAGGAGAGACAGCTTATGGCTACACCTTC.